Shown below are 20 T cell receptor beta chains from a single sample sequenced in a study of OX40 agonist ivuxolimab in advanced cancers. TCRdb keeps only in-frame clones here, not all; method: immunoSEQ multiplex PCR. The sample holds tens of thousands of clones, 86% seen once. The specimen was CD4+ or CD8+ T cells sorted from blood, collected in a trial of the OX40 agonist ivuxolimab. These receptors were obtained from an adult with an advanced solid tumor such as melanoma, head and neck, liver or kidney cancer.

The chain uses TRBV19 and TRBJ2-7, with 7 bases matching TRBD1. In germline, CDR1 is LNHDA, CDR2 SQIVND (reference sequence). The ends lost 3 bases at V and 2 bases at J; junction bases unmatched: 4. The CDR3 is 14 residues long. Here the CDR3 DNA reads TGTGCCAGTAGTATGGGGGACAGCGCCTACGAGCAGTACTTC. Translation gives CASSMGDSAYEQYF.

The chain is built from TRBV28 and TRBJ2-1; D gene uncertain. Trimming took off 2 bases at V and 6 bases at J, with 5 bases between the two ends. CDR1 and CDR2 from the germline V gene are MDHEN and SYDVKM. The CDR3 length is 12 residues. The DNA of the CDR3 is TGTGCCAGCAGTTTAGTGGGCAATGAGCAGTTCTTC. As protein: CASSLVGNEQFF.

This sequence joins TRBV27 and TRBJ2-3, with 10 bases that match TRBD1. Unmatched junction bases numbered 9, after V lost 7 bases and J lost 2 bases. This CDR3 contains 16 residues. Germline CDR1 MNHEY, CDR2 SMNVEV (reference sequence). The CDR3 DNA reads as TGTGCCAGCAACCAGGGGGGGACAGGGGACACAGATACGCAGTATTTT. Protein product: CASNQGGTGDTDTQYF.

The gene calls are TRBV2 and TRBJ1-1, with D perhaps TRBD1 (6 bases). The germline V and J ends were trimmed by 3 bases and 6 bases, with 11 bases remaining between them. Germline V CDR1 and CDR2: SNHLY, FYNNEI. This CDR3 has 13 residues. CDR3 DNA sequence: TGTGCCAGCAGTGACAGGGGTTGGGCTGAAGCTTTCTTT. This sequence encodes CASSDRGWAEAFF.

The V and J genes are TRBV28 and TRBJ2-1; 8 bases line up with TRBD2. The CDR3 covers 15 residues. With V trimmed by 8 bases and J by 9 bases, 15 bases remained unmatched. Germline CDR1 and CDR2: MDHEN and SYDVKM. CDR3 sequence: CASAVYWREAAEQFF. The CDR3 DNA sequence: TGTGCCAGCGCAGTTTACTGGCGGGAGGCTGCTGAGCAGTTCTTC.

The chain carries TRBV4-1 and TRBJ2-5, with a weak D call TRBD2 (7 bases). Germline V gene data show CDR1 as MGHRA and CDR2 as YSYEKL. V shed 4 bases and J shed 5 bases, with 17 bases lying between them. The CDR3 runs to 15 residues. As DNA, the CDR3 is TGCGCCAGCAGCCCGGGCGGCGGGGGCGAGGAGACCCAGTACTTC. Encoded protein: CASSPGGGGEETQYF.

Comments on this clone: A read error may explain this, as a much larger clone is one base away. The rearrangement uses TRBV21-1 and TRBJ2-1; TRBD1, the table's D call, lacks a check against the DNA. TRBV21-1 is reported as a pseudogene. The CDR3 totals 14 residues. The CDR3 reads CASSAGQEYNEQFF. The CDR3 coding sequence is TGTGCCAGCAGCGCGGGACAGGAATACAATGAGCAGTTCTTC.

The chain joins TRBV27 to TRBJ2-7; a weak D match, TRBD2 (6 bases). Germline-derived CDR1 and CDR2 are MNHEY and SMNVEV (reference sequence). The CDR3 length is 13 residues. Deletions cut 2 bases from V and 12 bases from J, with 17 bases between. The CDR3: CASSLAGGRLSYF. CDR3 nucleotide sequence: TGTGCCAGCAGTTTAGCCGGGGGTAGACTATCGTACTTC.

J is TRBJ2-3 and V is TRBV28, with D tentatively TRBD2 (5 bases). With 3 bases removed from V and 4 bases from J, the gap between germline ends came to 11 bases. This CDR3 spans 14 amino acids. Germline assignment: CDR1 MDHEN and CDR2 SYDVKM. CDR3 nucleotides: TGTGCCAGCAGTTTTGAGGGAGAACCAGATACGCAGTATTTT. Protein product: CASSFEGEPDTQYF.

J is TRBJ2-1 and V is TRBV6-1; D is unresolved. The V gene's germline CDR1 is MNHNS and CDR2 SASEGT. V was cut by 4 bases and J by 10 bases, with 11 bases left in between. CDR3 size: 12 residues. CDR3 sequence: CASSVWGFEQFF. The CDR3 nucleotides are TGTGCCAGCAGTGTGTGGGGATTCGAGCAGTTCTTC.

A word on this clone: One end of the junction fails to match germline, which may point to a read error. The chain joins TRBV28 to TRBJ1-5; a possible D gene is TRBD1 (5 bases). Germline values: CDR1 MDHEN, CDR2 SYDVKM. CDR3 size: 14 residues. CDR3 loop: CASTPGGSSQPQHF. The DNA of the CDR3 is TGTGCCAGCACCCCTGGGGGTAGCAGTCAGCCCCAGCATTTT. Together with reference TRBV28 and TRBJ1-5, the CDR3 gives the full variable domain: DVKVTQSSRYLVKRTGEKVFLECVQDMDHENMFWYRQDPGLGLRLIYFSYDVKMKEKGDIPEGYSVSREKKERFSLILESASTNQTSMYLCASTPGGSSQPQHFGDGTRLSIL.

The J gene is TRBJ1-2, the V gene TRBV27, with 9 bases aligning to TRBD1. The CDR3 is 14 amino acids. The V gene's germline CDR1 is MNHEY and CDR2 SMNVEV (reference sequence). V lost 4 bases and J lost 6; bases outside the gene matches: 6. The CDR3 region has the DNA TGTGCCAGCAGTTATACCGGACAGGGGCATGGCTACACCTTC. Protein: CASSYTGQGHGYTF.

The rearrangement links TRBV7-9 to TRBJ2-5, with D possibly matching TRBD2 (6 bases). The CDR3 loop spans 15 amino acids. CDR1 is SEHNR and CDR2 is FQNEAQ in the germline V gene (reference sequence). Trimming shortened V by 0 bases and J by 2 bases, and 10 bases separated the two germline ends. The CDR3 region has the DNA TGTGCCAGCAGCTTAGCCGGGGGAGAGCAAGAGACCCAGTACTTC. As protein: CASSLAGGEQETQYF.

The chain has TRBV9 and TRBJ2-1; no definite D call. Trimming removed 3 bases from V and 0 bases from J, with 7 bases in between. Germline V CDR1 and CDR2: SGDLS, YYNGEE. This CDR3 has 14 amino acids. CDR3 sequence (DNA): TGTGCCAGCAGCGCGTCGAACTCCTACAATGAGCAGTTCTTC. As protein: CASSASNSYNEQFF.

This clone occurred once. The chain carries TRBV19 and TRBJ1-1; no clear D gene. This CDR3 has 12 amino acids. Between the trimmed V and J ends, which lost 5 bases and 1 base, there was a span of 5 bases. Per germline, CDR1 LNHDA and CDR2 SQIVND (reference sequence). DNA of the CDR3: TGTGCCAGTAGTTTGGAGAACACTGAAGCTTTCTTT. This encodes CASSLENTEAFF.

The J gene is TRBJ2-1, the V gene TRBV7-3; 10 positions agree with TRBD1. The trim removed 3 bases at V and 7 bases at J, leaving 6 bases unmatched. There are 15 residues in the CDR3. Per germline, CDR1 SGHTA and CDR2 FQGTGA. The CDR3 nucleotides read TGTGCCAGCAGCTTGCCGGGACAGGGGAGAAATGAGCAGTTCTTC. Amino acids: CASSLPGQGRNEQFF.

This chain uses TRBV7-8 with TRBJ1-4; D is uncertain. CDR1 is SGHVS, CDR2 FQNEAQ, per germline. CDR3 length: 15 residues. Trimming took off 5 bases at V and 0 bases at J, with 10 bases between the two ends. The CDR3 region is CASSPYPTTNEKLFF. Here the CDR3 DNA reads TGTGCCAGCAGCCCTTACCCGACAACTAATGAAAAACTGTTTTTT. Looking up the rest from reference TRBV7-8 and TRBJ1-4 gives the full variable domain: GAGVSQSPRYKVAKRGQDVALRCDPISGHVSLFWYQQALGQGPEFLTYFQNEAQLDKSGLPSDRFFAERPEGSVSTLKIQRTQQEDSAVYLCASSPYPTTNEKLFFGSGTQLSVL.

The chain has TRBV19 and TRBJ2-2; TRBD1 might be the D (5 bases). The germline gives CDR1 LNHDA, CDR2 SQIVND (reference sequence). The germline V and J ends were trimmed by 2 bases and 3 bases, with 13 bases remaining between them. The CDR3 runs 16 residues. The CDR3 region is CASSIFSRDYTGELFF. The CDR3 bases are TGTGCCAGTAGTATATTTAGCAGGGATTACACCGGGGAGCTGTTTTTT.

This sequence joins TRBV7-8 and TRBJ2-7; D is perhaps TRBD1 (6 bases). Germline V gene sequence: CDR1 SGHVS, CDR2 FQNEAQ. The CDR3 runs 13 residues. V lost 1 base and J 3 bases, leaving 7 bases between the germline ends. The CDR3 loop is CASSLGTVYEQYF. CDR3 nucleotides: TGTGCCAGCAGCTTAGGGACAGTCTACGAGCAGTACTTC.

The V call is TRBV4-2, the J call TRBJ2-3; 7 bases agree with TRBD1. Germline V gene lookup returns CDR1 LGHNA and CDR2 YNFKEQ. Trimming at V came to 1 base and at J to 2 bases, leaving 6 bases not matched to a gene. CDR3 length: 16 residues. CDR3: CASSQVGQPITDTQYF. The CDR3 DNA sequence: TGTGCCAGCAGCCAAGTGGGACAGCCTATCACAGATACGCAGTATTTT.